A selection of T cell receptor beta chains follows, all from one sample in a study of cytomegalovirus exposure and HLA in healthy donors. Sequencing used immunoSEQ multiplex PCR; TCRdb keeps in-frame clones, though not all of them. The sample lists about 260,000 clones; 90% were seen once. Sequenced input: PBMCs. These receptors were obtained from a woman in her twenties or thirties in good health and CMV-seronegative. Both conserved end residues are part of each CDR3. The D gene is left open where the match is weak. Rows give clone size only sometimes, using once, few, many, or a class for an expanded clone.

d_gene	v_gene	j_gene	abundance	CDR3nt	CDR3aa
NA	TRBV29-1	TRBJ1-3	NA	TGCAGCGTTGTACAGGGAGGTGGAAACACCATATATTTT	CSVVQGGGNTIYF
NA	TRBV7-7	TRBJ2-7	NA	TGTGCCAGCAGCTTAGCGTTTGACAGCCACGAGCAGTACTTC	CASSLAFDSHEQYF
TRBD1	TRBV11-3	TRBJ2-7	NA	TGTGCCAGCAGCTTAGGACAGGGAAGTTTGAGCGAGCAGTACTTC	CASSLGQGSLSEQYF
NA	TRBV19	TRBJ2-1	NA	TGTGCCAGTAGTGTGGCCACCCCGGCCAATGAGCAGTTCTTC	CASSVATPANEQFF
NA	TRBV29-1	TRBJ2-1	NA	TGCAGCGTTGAAGTCTCCGGGAGCCGGGGTGAGCAGTTCTTC	CSVEVSGSRGEQFF
NA	TRBV19	TRBJ1-5	NA	TGTGCCAGTAGAGCAGGGACTAATCAGCCCCAGCATTTT	CASRAGTNQPQHF
NA	TRBV15	TRBJ2-6	NA	TGTGCCACCAGCAGAGATGAAGCCTCTGGGGCCAACGTCCTGACTTTC	CATSRDEASGANVLTF
TRBD2	TRBV2	TRBJ2-4	NA	TGTGCCAGCAGGCCGGGACTAGCGGGAGGGTCTGCCAAAAACATTCAGTACTTC	CASRPGLAGGSAKNIQYF
NA	TRBV13	TRBJ2-1	once	TGTGCCAGCAGCCGAATGGGGGGCAATGAGCAGTTCTTC	CASSRMGGNEQFF
NA	TRBV11-3	TRBJ2-4	NA	TGTGCCAGCAGCTTTGGAGTACTAGCCAAAAACATTCAGTACTTC	CASSFGVLAKNIQYF
NA	TRBV2	TRBJ2-7	NA	TGTGCCAGCAGGGCCTACGAGCAGTACTTC	CASRAYEQYF
TRBD1	TRBV13	TRBJ2-3	NA	TGTGCCAGCCAAGGACAGGGAGGCCCAGATACGCAGTATTTT	CASQGQGGPDTQYF
NA	TRBV6-5	TRBJ2-5	NA	TGTGCCAGCAGCCCCGGGGGCTGGGAAGAGACCCAGTACTTC	CASSPGGWEETQYF
NA	TRBV18	TRBJ1-1	NA	TGTGCCAGCTCTCGCTCGAACACTGAAGCTTTCTTT	CASSRSNTEAFF
TRBD2	TRBV2	TRBJ2-5	NA	TGTGCCAGCAGTGAAGTCGGGGTAGCGGGAAGGAGTCAAGAGACCCAGTACTTC	CASSEVGVAGRSQETQYF
TRBD1	TRBV4-3	TRBJ1-2	NA	TGCGCCAGCAGCCAAGGGACAGGGGGAAGCTATGGCTACACCTTC	CASSQGTGGSYGYTF
NA	TRBV9	TRBJ2-5	NA	TGTGCCAGCAGCGTAGATGGTAGGGCAGAGACCCAGTACTTC	CASSVDGRAETQYF
NA	TRBV4-2	TRBJ2-7	NA	TGTGCCAGCAGCCCCTCGGCGGCTTACGAGCAGTACTTC	CASSPSAAYEQYF
NA	TRBV27	TRBJ2-3	NA	TGTGCCAGCAGTATCACTAGCACAGATACGCAGTATTTT	CASSITSTDTQYF
TRBD2	TRBV7-9	TRBJ2-3	NA	TGTGCCAGCAGCTCAAGGGGACTAGCACTAACAGATACGCAGTATTTT	CASSSRGLALTDTQYF
NA	TRBV4-2	TRBJ1-1	NA	TGTGCCAGCAGCCAAGCGGGAGATCCCACTGAAGCTTTCTTT	CASSQAGDPTEAFF
NA	TRBV27	TRBJ2-3	NA	TGTGCCAGCAGTTTACCCGGGATTGGCACGCAGTATTTT	CASSLPGIGTQYF
NA	TRBV6-9	TRBJ2-7	NA	TGTGCCAGCAGTTTCCCGGGGGACTTAGTCCACGAGCAGTACTTC	CASSFPGDLVHEQYF
NA	TRBV5-1	TRBJ2-2	NA	TGCGCCAGCAGCGAACCCGGGATCCTCATGGGGGAGCTGTTTTTT	CASSEPGILMGELFF
NA	TRBV2	TRBJ2-6	once	TGTGCCACCATTTCCAGACGCGTCTCTGGGGCCAACGTCCTGACTTTC	CATISRRVSGANVLTF
NA	TRBV9	TRBJ1-5	NA	TGTGCCAGCAGCATAAGCCAGGATAGCAATCAGCCCCAGCATTTT	CASSISQDSNQPQHF
TRBD2	TRBV29-1	TRBJ2-5	NA	TGCAGCGTTGCCCACGGCGCAGGGCGGGAGCAGTACTTC	CSVAHGAGREQYF
TRBD1	TRBV9	TRBJ2-2	NA	TGTGCCAGCAGCGTAGGAGGAGGACAGGGGGCGGTCGGGGAGCTGTTTTTT	CASSVGGGQGAVGELFF
TRBD1	TRBV15	TRBJ1-1	NA	TGTGCCACCAGCGGAGACAGGGTTTCGACCACTGAAGCTTTCTTT	CATSGDRVSTTEAFF
NA	TRBV6-6	TRBJ1-1	NA	TGTGCCAGCAGTTACTCGACCCAGGGATACACTGAAGCTTTCTTT	CASSYSTQGYTEAFF
TRBD2	TRBV7-2	TRBJ2-1	NA	TGTGCCAGCAGCCACAGCGGGAGGGCCCTGAATGAGCAGTTCTTC	CASSHSGRALNEQFF
TRBD2	TRBV7-9	TRBJ2-1	NA	TGTGCCAGCAGCCCGCGGGAGGGTCACAACTACAATGAGCAGTTCTTC	CASSPREGHNYNEQFF
TRBD1	TRBV27	TRBJ2-7	NA	TGTGCCAGCAGTCCGAGACAGGGGGCGGGGTACTTC	CASSPRQGAGYF
NA	TRBV6-1	TRBJ1-1	NA	TGTGCCAGCGGAGAGGCGAACACTGAAGCTTTCTTT	CASGEANTEAFF
TRBD2	TRBV6-6	TRBJ2-7	NA	TGTGCCAGCAGTACCATAAGCGGGAGATCCTACGAGCAGTACTTC	CASSTISGRSYEQYF
TRBD2	TRBV11-3	TRBJ2-7	NA	TGTGCCAGCAGCCTACGGACTAGCGGGAGGGTGCACGAGCAGTACTTC	CASSLRTSGRVHEQYF